The clone carrying this T cell receptor (beta chain) was seen a handful of times. The CDR3 has 17 amino acids. CDR1 and CDR2 (germline): SGHNT, YENEEA. V lost 1 base, J lost 3 bases, and 12 bases stayed unmatched. Data came from immunoSEQ multiplex PCR; TCRdb stores just in-frame clones and leaves some out. The sample shows around 14,000 clones, 76% of them seen only once. This entry is derived from a study of T cells after posttransplantation cyclophosphamide. The sequence derives from a man aged 50-59 years. The sample taken for sequencing was memory CD4+ T cells sorted from PBMCs. The chain carries TRBV11-3 and TRBJ2-7; 7 nucleotides agree with TRBD1. DNA of the CDR3: TGTGCCAGCAGCTTAGTATCTTACAGGGGAACTAACTACGAGCAGTACTTC. It encodes CASSLVSYRGTNYEQYF. Full variable domain (remainder filled in from reference TRBV11-3 and TRBJ2-7): EAGVVQSPRYKIIEKKQPVAFWCNPISGHNTLYWYLQNLGQGPELLIRYENEEAVDDSQLPKDRFSAERLKGVDSTLKIQPAELGDSAVYLCASSLVSYRGTNYEQYFGPGTRLTVT.